The clone carrying this T cell receptor beta chain was counted at least ten times. With 1 base removed from V and 9 bases from J, the gap between germline ends came to 16 bases. Germline assignment: CDR1 GTSNPN and CDR2 SVGIG (reference sequence). This CDR3 has 14 amino acids. The data derive from a study of T cells in Graves' hyperthyroidism and ophthalmopathy. Authors of the study amplified TCR beta CDR3 regions from RNA transcripts. The TCR CDR3 first-round RT-PCR relied on the HTBI primer set. TCRdb fed the multiplex PCR reads into MiXCR, producing one record per CDR3 protein. Of some 580,000 distinct CDR3 sequences listed, roughly 15% are singletons.

This receptor was obtained from a woman between 40 and 50 years old with Graves' ophthalmopathy. The J gene is TRBJ2-1, the V gene TRBV30; tentatively, D is TRBD2 (6 bases). The sample was blood. Here the CDR3 DNA reads TGTGCCTGGAGTGCTAGGGTGCGGGGTGGTGAGCAGTTCTTC. Protein: CAWSARVRGGEQFF.